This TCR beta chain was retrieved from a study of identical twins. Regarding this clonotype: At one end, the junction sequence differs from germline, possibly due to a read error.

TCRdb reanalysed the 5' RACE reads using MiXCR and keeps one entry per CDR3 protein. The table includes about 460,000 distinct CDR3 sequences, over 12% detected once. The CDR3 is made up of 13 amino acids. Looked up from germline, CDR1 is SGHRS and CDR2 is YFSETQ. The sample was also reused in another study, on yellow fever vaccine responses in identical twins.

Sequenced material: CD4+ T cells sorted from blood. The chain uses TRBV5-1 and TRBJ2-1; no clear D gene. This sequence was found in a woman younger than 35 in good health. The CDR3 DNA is TGCGCCAGCAGCTTGGGATCCTACGATGAGCAGTTCTTC. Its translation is CASSLGSYDEQFF. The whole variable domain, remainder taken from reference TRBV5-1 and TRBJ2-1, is KAGVTQTPRYLIKTRGQQVTLSCSPISGHRSVSWYQQTPGQGLQFLFEYFSETQRNKGNFPGRFSGRQFSNSRSEMNVSTLELGDSALYLCASSLGSYDEQFFGPGTRLTVL.